Here is one T cell receptor beta chain with its context. Its antigen is currently unknown. The entry originates in a study of shared clonotypes between healthy human individuals. On sorted subsets, replicate PCRs used approximately 190 ng DNA, or about 30,000 T cell genomes. Assay used: immunoSEQ multiplex PCR; TCRdb lists only in-frame clones, some missing. In the table there are under 600,000 clones, approximately 97% of which are singletons. Each sample came from a Caucasian adult donor living in Nashville, Tennessee. CDR1 MNHNS and CDR2 SASEGT come from the germline V gene. The CDR3 has 16 residues. V lost 4 bases and J lost 2; bases outside the gene matches: 5. Findings and limits, study-wide: For naive CD4 cells, roughly 5% of clonotypes were shared across a few donors. Across subsets, estimated richness was generally greater for naive than for memory populations.

The clonotype comes from a woman in her twenties or thirties in good health. Sequenced: naive CD4+ T cells sorted from blood. Subset: CD45RA+ positively selected. The chain combines TRBV6-1 with TRBJ2-3, with 11 bases identical to TRBD1. DNA for the CDR3: TGTGCCAGCAGTGCCCGGACAGGGGGCCACACAGATACGCAGTATTTT. It yields the protein CASSARTGGHTDTQYF.